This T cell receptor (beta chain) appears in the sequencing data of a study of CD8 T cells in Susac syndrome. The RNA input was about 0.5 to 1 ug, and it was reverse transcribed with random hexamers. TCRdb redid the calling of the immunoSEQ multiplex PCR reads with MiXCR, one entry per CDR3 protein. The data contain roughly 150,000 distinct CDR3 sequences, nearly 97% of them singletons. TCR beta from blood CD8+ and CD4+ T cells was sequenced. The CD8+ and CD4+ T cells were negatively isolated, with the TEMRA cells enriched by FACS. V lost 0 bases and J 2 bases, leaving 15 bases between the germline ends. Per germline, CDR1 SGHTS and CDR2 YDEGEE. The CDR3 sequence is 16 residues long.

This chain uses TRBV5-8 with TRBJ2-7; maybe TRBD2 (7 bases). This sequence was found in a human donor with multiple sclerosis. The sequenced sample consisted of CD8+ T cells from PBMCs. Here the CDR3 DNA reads TGTGCCAGCAGCTTGGGGATTGGGGGGGCAGCCTACGAGCAGTACTTC. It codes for CASSLGIGGAAYEQYF.